This TCR beta chain was profiled in a study of T cells in narcolepsy. The table lists this clone with a count of one. Its antigen remains unknown. The study, taken as a whole, reports: No autoreactive T cell clone sequences appeared in some memory CD4+ repertoires. Blood of same and different patients, but not healthy controls, reportedly held recurring autoreactive clonotypes.

The CDR3 has 14 amino acids. Germline V gene sequence: CDR1 SGHDT, CDR2 YYEEEE. V dropped 1 base and J dropped 5 bases, with 12 bases sitting between them. Libraries were prepared by immunoSEQ multiplex PCR; TCRdb keeps only in-frame clonotypes and omits some of them. The repertoire includes approximately 31,000 clones, 70% to 85% of them detected once, and roughly 1.2% sits in the top ten. Sequenced: CD45RA- memory CD4+ T cells from PBMCs. V is TRBV5-6 and J is TRBJ1-2, with D possibly matching TRBD1 (5 bases). The receptor was derived from a human donor with narcolepsy. The CDR3 spells CASSLSVGGYGYTF. The CDR3, as DNA: TGTGCCAGCAGCTTGAGCGTCGGGGGATATGGCTACACCTTC.